This T cell receptor (beta chain) stems from a study of regulatory T cells in long-lasting Graves disease. Study at large: Recently diagnosed Graves' patients had received antithyroid drugs for under 3 months.

TCR beta libraries were built with iRepertoire HTBI primers and Arm-PCR of CDR3 regions. MiXCR, run by TCRdb on the multiplex PCR reads, gives a single entry per CDR3 protein. The sample holds some 350,000 distinct CDR3 sequences, about a sixth seen once. This clonotype was counted at least ten times. CDR3 length equals 15 residues. The germline gives CDR1 MDHEN, CDR2 SYDVKM. Trimming took off 3 bases at V and 2 bases at J, with 14 bases between the two ends. The sample's time point: newly diagnosed GD, antithyroid drugs for less than 3 months. From RNA extracted from PBMCs, the TCR library was made. In addition, the sample was reused for a study of T cells in Graves' hyperthyroidism and ophthalmopathy. From that study: The HTBI set primed first-round TCR CDR3 RT-PCR. Most clonotypes that expanded in the thyroid above 0.001 also showed up in blood.

The specimen was peripheral blood mononuclear cells (PBMCs), collected at new diagnosis, from a patient treated with antithyroid drugs. This TCR was sampled from a woman aged 18-29 years with Graves disease. The rearrangement links TRBV28 to TRBJ2-7; no clear D gene. CDR3 sequence (DNA): TGTGCCAGCAGTTTTTCCCCGCATGGAGCCTACGAGCAGTACTTC. Protein: CASSFSPHGAYEQYF. Using reference TRBV28 and TRBJ2-7 for the parts outside the CDR3, the full variable domain is DVKVTQSSRYLVKRTGEKVFLECVQDMDHENMFWYRQDPGLGLRLIYFSYDVKMKEKGDIPEGYSVSREKKERFSLILESASTNQTSMYLCASSFSPHGAYEQYFGPGTRLTVT.